This T cell receptor (beta chain) was sequenced during a study of T cell changes during pregnancy in multiple sclerosis (dated by TCRdb to about 2019). Regarding the complete study: The study looked at changes in the T cell repertoire across pregnancy in women with multiple sclerosis.

Taken from cysteine to phenylalanine, the CDR3 has 16 residues. The CDR3 DNA has 48 bases and is translated from base 1. The germline V gene (reference sequence) specifies MNHEY as CDR1 and SMNVEV as CDR2. Compared with germline, V lacks 1 base and J lacks 4 bases; bases without a gene match: 4. Concerning this clone: Its antigen has not been determined. The sample holds no much larger clone one base away, and base qualities are not on file.

Libraries were built with the immunoSEQ multiplex PCR assay. In its TCRdb copy, this immuneACCESS table keeps in-frame sequences only and misses some clones. Where compared with another copy, unresolved V genes explain less than half of these, and the others have no known cause. The table for this sample lists about 54,000 clones; about 91% of them were counted only once. 1% to 1.5% of the sample is taken by the ten largest. The sequence came from a female donor in good health, enrolled as a control in a pregnancy study. The V and J genes are TRBV27 and TRBJ2-6, with 7 junctional bases fitting TRBD1. The source was peripheral blood, collected after pregnancy. The DNA is as follows: TGTGCCAGCAGTTTATACAGGGGATCGGGGGCCAACGTCCTGACTTTC. This sequence encodes CASSLYRGSGANVLTF.